This TCR beta chain comes out of a study of post-analysis software for immune sequencing data. CDR3 length: 15 amino acids. V was cut by 3 bases and J by 0 bases, with 11 bases left in between. Germline assignment: CDR1 MGHDK and CDR2 SYGVNS. This clonotype turned up a few times. Its antigen is not identified. Every TCR beta cDNA library bore unique molecular identifiers. MiXCR was run by TCRdb on the PCR reads, yielding one entry per CDR3 protein. This repertoire shows about 810,000 distinct CDR3 sequences, roughly half found once; its top ten account for under 6%. General study points: About five TRBV segments, including TRBV5-6, TRBV5-1 and TRBV20-1, were more frequent in patients than controls.

This receptor was identified in a girl between 5 and 17 years old with multiple sclerosis. The sample taken for sequencing was blood. The chain uses TRBV25-1 and TRBJ2-5; unclear D gene. In DNA, the CDR3 is TGTGCCAGCAGTGATTTTGCTGGGTACCAAGAGACCCAGTACTTC. This codes for CASSDFAGYQETQYF.